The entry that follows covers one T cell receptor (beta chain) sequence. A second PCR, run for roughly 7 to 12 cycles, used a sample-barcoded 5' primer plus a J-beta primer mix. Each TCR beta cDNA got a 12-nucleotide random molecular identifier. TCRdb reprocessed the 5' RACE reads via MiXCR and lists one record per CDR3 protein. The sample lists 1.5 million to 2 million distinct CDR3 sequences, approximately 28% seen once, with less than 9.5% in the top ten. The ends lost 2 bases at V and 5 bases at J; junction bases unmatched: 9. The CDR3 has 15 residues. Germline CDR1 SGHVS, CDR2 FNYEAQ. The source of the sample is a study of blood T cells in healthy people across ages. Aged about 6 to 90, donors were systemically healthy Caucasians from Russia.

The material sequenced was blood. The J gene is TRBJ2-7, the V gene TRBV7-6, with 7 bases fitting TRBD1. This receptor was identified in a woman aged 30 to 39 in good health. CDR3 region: CASSLLPGGPHEQYF. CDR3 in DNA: TGTGCCAGCAGCTTATTGCCAGGGGGACCCCACGAGCAGTACTTC.